This TCR beta chain was identified during a study of patients and donors after allogeneic stem cell transplantation. The trim removed 5 bases at V and 0 bases at J, leaving 5 bases unmatched. Germline V lookup: CDR1 SGHDT, CDR2 YYEEEE. This CDR3 is built from 15 residues. MiXCR, applied by TCRdb to the RT-PCR reads, yields one record per CDR3 protein. The table shows over 150,000 distinct CDR3 sequences, with 30% occurring only once. Material for sequencing was blood, either unsorted or a sorted T cell fraction (not recorded which). The chain joins TRBV5-6 to TRBJ2-7; 10 bases match TRBD2. This receptor was identified in a human donor who was either an allogeneic HSCT recipient or a stem cell or donor lymphocyte infusion donor (not recorded which). It is not recorded whose cells these are; they may come from a transplant donor. The CDR3 DNA reads as TGTGCCAGCAGGGGGGGACTAGCGAACTCCTACGAGCAGTACTTC. It codes for CASRGGLANSYEQYF.